This T cell receptor (beta chain) was retrieved from a study of shared clonotypes between healthy human individuals. Study at large: Each donor had three CD4 naive, three CD4 memory, two CD8 naive and one CD8 memory plate.

CD4+ cells were split into CD45RA+ naive and CD45RA-negative memory subsets. Under the authors' procedure: Filtering differed since immunoSEQ provided only junctions, with no quality scores. Data came from immunoSEQ multiplex PCR; TCRdb stores just in-frame clones and leaves some out. D and trimming were read from the DNA, whereas the V and J calls and clone size are those reported in that table. The sample gives approximately 2,300,000 clones, roughly 90% of which show up once; around 0.4% is in the top ten. The V end lost 3 bases, the J end lost 2 bases, and 11 bases lay between the germline ends. Germline V gene data show CDR1 as SGHRS and CDR2 as YFSETQ. CDR3 size: 14 residues. Concerning this clone: Other DNA sequences within the sample encode an identical CDR3.

This receptor was taken from a man between 18 and 35 years old in good health. Some clones in this sample may be carry-over from other donors' samples. The gene calls are TRBV5-1 and TRBJ2-5; D gene uncertain. Input material: naive CD4+ T cells from PBMCs. Subset of the sample: CD45RA+ positively selected. The CDR3 sequence is CASSSGGGQETQYF. DNA of the CDR3: TGCGCCAGCAGCTCGGGTGGCGGACAAGAGACCCAGTACTTC.